These T cell receptor beta chains were read from a single sample in a study of T cell responses to AZD1222 COVID-19 vaccine. TCRdb's copy holds only in-frame clones and misses some; the assay was immunoSEQ multiplex PCR. Among approximately 120,000 clones listed, roughly 90% were seen once. Sequencing was performed on peripheral blood, taken on day 0 of AZD1222 vaccination. The receptors come from an adult in good health. Each CDR3 is given with its conserved first and last residue. The order of the fields is CDR3 DNA, CDR3 protein, D gene, J gene, V gene, clone size. A D gene is named only where the DNA matches it firmly. Clone size, where shown, is once, few, many, or a class for clones that have expanded.

DNA: TGTGCCAGCAGCTTAGTAGGAGGGGAGAGTTCACCCCTCCACTTT; CDR3: CASSLVGGESSPLHF; D: NA; J: TRBJ1-6; V: TRBV7-2; size: few
DNA: TGTGCCATCAGTGCCGGGACTAGCGGGAGGGGGCATGAGCAGTTCTTC; CDR3: CAISAGTSGRGHEQFF; D: TRBD2; J: TRBJ2-1; V: TRBV10-3; size: NA
DNA: TGTGCCAGTAGACGGACAGGGGAAGCTTTCTTT; CDR3: CASRRTGEAFF; D: TRBD1; J: TRBJ1-1; V: TRBV19; size: NA
DNA: TGTGCCAGCAGCTTAACTATGTTAGGTTGGGAAGAAGGAGGAAACACCATATATTTT; CDR3: CASSLTMLGWEEGGNTIYF; D: NA; J: TRBJ1-3; V: TRBV7-9; size: NA
DNA: TGTGCCAGCAGGAAAATTCGGAGGATGAACACTGAAGCTTTCTTT; CDR3: CASRKIRRMNTEAFF; D: NA; J: TRBJ1-1; V: TRBV11-2; size: once
DNA: TGCAGTGCTAGTTCCGTGGGTCAGTACCAAGAGACCCAGTACTTC; CDR3: CSASSVGQYQETQYF; D: NA; J: TRBJ2-5; V: TRBV20-1; size: NA
DNA: TGTGCCACCAGTGGGCGACTAGCGGGAATGGATACGCAGTATTTT; CDR3: CATSGRLAGMDTQYF; D: TRBD2; J: TRBJ2-3; V: TRBV24-1; size: NA
DNA: TGTGCCAGCAGCCAACAGGGCGGGCCGGCTAGGTATGGCTACACCTTC; CDR3: CASSQQGGPARYGYTF; D: NA; J: TRBJ1-2; V: TRBV3-1/TRBV3-2; size: NA
DNA: TGTGCCAGCAGCGCCGTTAGCGGGAGAAATGAGCAGTTCTTC; CDR3: CASSAVSGRNEQFF; D: TRBD2; J: TRBJ2-1; V: TRBV7-2; size: NA
DNA: TGTGCCAGCAGCCAGGGACAGCGAGAGACCCAGTACTTC; CDR3: CASSQGQRETQYF; D: TRBD1; J: TRBJ2-5; V: TRBV7-3; size: NA
DNA: TGTGCCAGCAGTTTAGGGACCAGGGGGAACACTGAAGCTTTCTTT; CDR3: CASSLGTRGNTEAFF; D: NA; J: TRBJ1-1; V: TRBV27; size: NA
DNA: TGTGCCAGCAGCGCTACATTATACGAGCAGTACTTC; CDR3: CASSATLYEQYF; D: NA; J: TRBJ2-7; V: TRBV7-8; size: NA
DNA: TGCGCCAGCAGCTTGTCCGGGACAGGGGGCACCGGGGAGCTGTTTTTT; CDR3: CASSLSGTGGTGELFF; D: TRBD1; J: TRBJ2-2; V: TRBV5-1; size: NA
DNA: TGTGCTAGTGGTCATCCCTCCGCAGGGAGAAACACCATATATTTT; CDR3: CASGHPSAGRNTIYF; D: NA; J: TRBJ1-3; V: TRBV12-5; size: NA
DNA: TGCGCCAGCAGCCAAGGATCCGCGGCGGGAGTCGGCACCGGGGAGCTGTTTTTT; CDR3: CASSQGSAAGVGTGELFF; D: TRBD2; J: TRBJ2-2; V: TRBV4-1; size: NA
DNA: TGTGCCAGCAGCGACCCAATCTACTCCTGGGGACCCTATGGCTACACCTTC; CDR3: CASSDPIYSWGPYGYTF; D: NA; J: TRBJ1-2; V: TRBV9; size: NA
DNA: TGTGCCAGCGAGGGTCCGGGCCCCTATGGCTACACCTTC; CDR3: CASEGPGPYGYTF; D: NA; J: TRBJ1-2; V: TRBV7-2; size: NA
DNA: TGCGCCAGCAGCCAAGAGGACAGGGGGGACACCATATATTTT; CDR3: CASSQEDRGDTIYF; D: TRBD1; J: TRBJ1-3; V: TRBV4-1; size: NA